This T cell receptor (beta chain) emerged from a study of T cells in localized non-small cell lung cancer. This clone was counted a few times. Trimming took 5 bases from V and 6 from J; bases not matched to a gene: 8. This CDR3 is 15 amino acids long. Per germline, CDR1 SGDLS and CDR2 YYNGEE. TCRdb keeps only in-frame clones here, not all; method: immunoSEQ multiplex PCR. Among about 9,800 clones listed, around 42% were seen once. The chain employs TRBV9 and TRBJ1-6; the match to TRBD1 covers 7 bases. The sample in question was lymph node tissue, obtained before any cancer treatment. The source of this sequence is a woman aged 35 to 70 with stage I lung adenocarcinoma. The DNA of the CDR3 is TGTGCCAGCAGTTCGATACAGGGGCCTAATTCACCCCTCCACTTT. Its translation is CASSSIQGPNSPLHF. Using reference TRBV9 and TRBJ1-6 for the parts outside the CDR3, the full variable domain is DSGVTQTPKHLITATGQRVTLRCSPRSGDLSVYWYQQSLDQGLQFLIQYYNGEERAKGNILERFSAQQFPDLHSELNLSSLELGDSALYFCASSSIQGPNSPLHFGNGTRLTVT.